One T cell receptor (beta chain) is described in this entry. Its cognate antigen is unknown. Sequencing used immunoSEQ multiplex PCR; TCRdb keeps in-frame clones, though not all of them. The table records about 170,000 clones, 75% to 90% of them present only once. The data originate from a study of T cell responses to AZD1222 COVID-19 vaccine. Study results and caveats: Unmutated regions of variants are reportedly targeted by nearly half of spike-specific TCRs. The donors showed a predominance of white British ancestry and of females, with possible underestimation of clonal diversity.

The sample was peripheral blood, taken on day 0 of AZD1222 vaccination. This receptor was identified in an adult in good health.

This chain's CDR3 is CASTRTGDSNQPQHF. The CDR3 bases are TGTGCCAGCACAAGGACAGGAGATAGCAATCAGCCCCAGCATTTT. The V and J genes are TRBV6-5 and TRBJ1-5; 7 bases line up with TRBD1. From germline, CDR1 is MNHEY and CDR2 SVGAGI. Trimming took 7 bases from V and 0 from J; bases not matched to a gene: 6. The CDR3 covers 15 residues.